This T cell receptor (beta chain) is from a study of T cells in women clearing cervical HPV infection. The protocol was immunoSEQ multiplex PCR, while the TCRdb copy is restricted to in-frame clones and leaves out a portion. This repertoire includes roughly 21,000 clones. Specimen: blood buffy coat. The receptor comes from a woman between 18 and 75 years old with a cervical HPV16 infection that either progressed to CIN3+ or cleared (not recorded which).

The CDR3 is CASSQDEPGLAAYEQYF. Partial CDR3 DNA: TGCGCCAGCAGCCAAGACGAACCGGGACTAGCGGCCTACGAG. This chain joins TRBV4-1 and TRBJ2-7; 11 positions agree with TRBD2. The read finishes 3 residues shy of the CDR3 end, and the germline J gene is used to complete it. The CDR3 sequence is 17 residues long. J gave up 2 bases and V 0 bases, and 6 bases lay outside the gene matches. Germline CDR1 and CDR2: MGHRA and YSYEKL.